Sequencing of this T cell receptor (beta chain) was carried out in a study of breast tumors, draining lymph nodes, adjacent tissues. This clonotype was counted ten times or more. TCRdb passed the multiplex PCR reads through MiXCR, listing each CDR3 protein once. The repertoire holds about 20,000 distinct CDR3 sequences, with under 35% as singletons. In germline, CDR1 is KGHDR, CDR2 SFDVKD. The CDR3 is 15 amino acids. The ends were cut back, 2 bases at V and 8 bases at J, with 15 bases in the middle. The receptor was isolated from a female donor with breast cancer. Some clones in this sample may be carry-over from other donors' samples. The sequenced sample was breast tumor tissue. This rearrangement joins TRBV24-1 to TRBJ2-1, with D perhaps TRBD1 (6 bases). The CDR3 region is CATSDSGTIIDEQFF. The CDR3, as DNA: TGTGCCACCAGTGATTCCGGGACAATCATAGATGAGCAGTTCTTC.